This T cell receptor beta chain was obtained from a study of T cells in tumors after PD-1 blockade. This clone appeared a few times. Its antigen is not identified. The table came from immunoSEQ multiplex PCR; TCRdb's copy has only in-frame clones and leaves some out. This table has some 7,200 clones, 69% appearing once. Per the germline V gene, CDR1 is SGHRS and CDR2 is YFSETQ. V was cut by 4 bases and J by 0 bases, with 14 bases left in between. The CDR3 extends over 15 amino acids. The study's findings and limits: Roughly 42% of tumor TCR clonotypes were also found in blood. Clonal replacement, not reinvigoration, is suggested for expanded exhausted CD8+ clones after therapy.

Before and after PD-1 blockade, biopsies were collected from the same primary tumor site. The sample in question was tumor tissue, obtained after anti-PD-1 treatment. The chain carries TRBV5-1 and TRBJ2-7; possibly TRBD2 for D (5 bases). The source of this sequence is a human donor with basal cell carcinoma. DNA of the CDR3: TGCGCCAGCAGCCCAGAAACCGGGATCTCCTACGAGCAGTACTTC. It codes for CASSPETGISYEQYF.